This TCR beta chain originates from a study of T cell changes during pregnancy in multiple sclerosis (dated by TCRdb to 2018 to 2020). Study-level background: The study looked at changes in the T cell repertoire across pregnancy in women with multiple sclerosis.

Libraries were made using the immunoSEQ multiplex PCR assay. Drawn from immuneACCESS, this table holds only the in-frame rearrangements with V and J called that TCRdb kept. Clones are partly lost; checked studies trace under half to an unresolved V gene and leave the rest unexplained. The sample contains tens of thousands of clones, roughly 91% of them found a single time. The ten top clones hold 0.27% of the sample. Regarding this clone: The antigen it recognizes is unknown. No base qualities exist here, and no much larger clone lies one base off it.

V loses 10 bases at its end and J loses 10 bases; junction bases beyond the gene matches: 5. CDR1 and CDR2 were assigned from the germline V gene as MNHNS and SASEGT. From its cysteine to its phenylalanine, the CDR3 spans 12 amino acids. The only DNA kept is the CDR3, 36 bases in frame from the first base. Sequencing was performed on CD4+ T cells from peripheral blood mononuclear cells, taken in the second trimester of pregnancy. In this chain, TRBV6-1 is recombined with TRBJ1-6; the junction holds 9 bases that match TRBD1. This clonotype originated in a female donor with multiple sclerosis, enrolled in a pregnancy study. The CDR3 has the sequence CATWDRVSPLHF. The bases read TGTGCCACCTGGGACAGGGTCTCACCCCTCCACTTT.